These 7 T cell receptor beta chains were all obtained from the same sample, sequenced in a study of neoadjuvant nivolumab and ipilimumab in lung cancer. Sequenced by immunoSEQ multiplex PCR; TCRdb stores in-frame clones only, minus some. The data contain approximately 29,000 clones, under 85% of them singletons. This sample comprised tumor tissue, obtained after neoadjuvant nivolumab, alone or with ipilimumab, at or shortly before surgery. These receptors all stem from an adult with non-small cell lung cancer.

The chain employs TRBV7-8 and TRBJ1-4; D gene unclear. Germline V gene data show CDR1 as SGHVS and CDR2 as FQNEAQ. V lost 1 base and J 8 bases, leaving 11 bases between the germline ends. The CDR3 has 14 amino acids. CDR3 DNA sequence: TGTGCCAGCAGCTTAGGTCCGGTTGGCGAAAAACTGTTTTTT. Its translation: CASSLGPVGEKLFF.

The gene calls are TRBV5-1 and TRBJ1-2; maybe TRBD1 (5 bases). The V end lost 0 bases, the J end lost 8 bases, and 14 bases lay between the germline ends. The germline V gene encodes CDR1 SGHRS and CDR2 YFSETQ. This CDR3 has 14 residues. The DNA of the CDR3 is TGCGCCAGCAGCTTGGACAGGAGGGCAACGGGCTACACCTTC. It encodes CASSLDRRATGYTF.

The chain recombines TRBV5-1 with TRBJ2-3; no clear D gene. V was cut by 0 bases and J by 2 bases, with 13 bases left in between. Germline values: CDR1 SGHRS, CDR2 YFSETQ. The CDR3 has 16 residues. CDR3 coding DNA: TGCGCCAGCAGCTTGGGGGTGAGGACCGACACAGATACGCAGTATTTT. Its translation: CASSLGVRTDTDTQYF.

V gene TRBV30 combines with J gene TRBJ2-3, with TRBD1 identical over 7 bases. CDR3 length equals 13 residues. From germline, CDR1 is GTSNPN and CDR2 SVGIG (reference sequence). Losses at the gene ends were 6 bases for V and 6 bases for J; bases not matched to a gene: 9. CDR3 DNA sequence: TGTGCCTGTAAGAAGGGGGCTGGGGATACGCAGTATTTT. It specifies CACKKGAGDTQYF. Full variable domain (remainder filled in from reference TRBV30 and TRBJ2-3): SQTIHQWPATLVQPVGSPLSLECTVEGTSNPNLYWYRQAAGRGLQLLFYSVGIGQISSEVPQNLSASRPQDRQFILSSKKLLLSDSGFYLCACKKGAGDTQYFGPGTRLTVL.

This clone has more than one count but fewer than ten. V usage is TRBV10-3 and J usage is TRBJ2-7; TRBD1 might be the D (6 bases). V lost 9 bases and J lost 2, with 17 bases in between. CDR1 is ENHRY and CDR2 is SYGVKD in the germline V gene. The CDR3 consists of 14 residues. CDR3 bases: TGTGCCATTCGCCCAGGACAGTGGACCTACGAGCAGTACTTC. It yields the protein CAIRPGQWTYEQYF.

There are a few counts of this clone. The gene calls are TRBV20-1 and TRBJ2-5; possibly TRBD2 for D (7 bases). The CDR3 length is 11 residues. CDR1 is DFQATT and CDR2 is SNEGSKA in the germline V gene (reference sequence). The V end lost 5 bases, the J end lost 8 bases, and 12 bases lay between the germline ends. The CDR3 reads CSAEGGPTQYF. CDR3 DNA sequence: TGCAGTGCTGAGGGGGGGCCAACCCAGTACTTC.

This chain links TRBV7-2 with TRBJ2-7, with D possibly being TRBD1 or TRBD2 (5 bases each). The germline V and J ends were trimmed by 5 bases and 7 bases, with 21 bases remaining between them. Germline CDR1 SGHTA, CDR2 FQGNSA. The CDR3 totals 15 residues. The CDR3 DNA reads TGTGCCAGCAGCCGGTTGGGCAGGGAGTTATTGGAGCAGTACTTC. As protein: CASSRLGRELLEQYF.